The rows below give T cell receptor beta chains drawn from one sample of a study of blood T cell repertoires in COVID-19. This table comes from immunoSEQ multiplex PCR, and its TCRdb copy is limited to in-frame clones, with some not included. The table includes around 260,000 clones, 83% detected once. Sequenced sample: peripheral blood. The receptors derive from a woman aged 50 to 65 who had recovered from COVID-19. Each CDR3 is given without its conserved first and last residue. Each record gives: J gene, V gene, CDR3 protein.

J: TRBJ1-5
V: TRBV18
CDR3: ASSPADTGVGQPQH

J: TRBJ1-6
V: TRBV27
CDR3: ASSRRQLANSPLH

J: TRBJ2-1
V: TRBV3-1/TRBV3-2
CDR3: ASSHGGTSGINEQF

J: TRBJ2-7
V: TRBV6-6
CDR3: ASSKSAGTYEQY

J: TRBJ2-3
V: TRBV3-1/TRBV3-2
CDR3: ASSQAGGRGADTQY

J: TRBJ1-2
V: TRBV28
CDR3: ASSLPGGYGYT

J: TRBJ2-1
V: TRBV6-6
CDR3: ASSYRGLMGTNEQF

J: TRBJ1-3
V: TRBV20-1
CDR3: SATDRAGNTIY

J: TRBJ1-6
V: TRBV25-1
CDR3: ASSVSTNSPLH

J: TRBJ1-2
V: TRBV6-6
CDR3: ASSYSGWDGYT

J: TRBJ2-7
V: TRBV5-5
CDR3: ASSSSIGQGTVSYEQY

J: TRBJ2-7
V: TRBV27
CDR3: ASSLGPFYEQY

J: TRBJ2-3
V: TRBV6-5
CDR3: KTGTADTQY

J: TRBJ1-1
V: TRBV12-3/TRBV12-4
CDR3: ASSLGGLSEAF

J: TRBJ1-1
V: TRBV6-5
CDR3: ASRAGQGGTEAF

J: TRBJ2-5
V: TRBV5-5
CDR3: ASSPDSEETQY

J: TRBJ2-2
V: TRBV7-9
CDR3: ASSRTGSGELF

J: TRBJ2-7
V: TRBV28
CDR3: ASSWARPYEQY

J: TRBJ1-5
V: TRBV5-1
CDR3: ASSLGQENQPQH

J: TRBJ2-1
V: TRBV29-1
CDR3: SVEAGWNEQF

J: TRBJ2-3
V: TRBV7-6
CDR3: ASSSGSGRLTDTQY

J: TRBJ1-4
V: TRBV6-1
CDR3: ASSEEDRGVRNGKLF

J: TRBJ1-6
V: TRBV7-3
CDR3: ASSRGPRSPLH

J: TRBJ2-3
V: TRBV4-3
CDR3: ASSQSGSAGSTDTQY

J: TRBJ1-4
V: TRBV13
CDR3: ASSSRQGRNEKLF

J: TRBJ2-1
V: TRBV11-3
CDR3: ASSPGAGERDEQF

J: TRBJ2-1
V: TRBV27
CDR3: ASARGGVWNEQF

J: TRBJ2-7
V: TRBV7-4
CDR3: ASSPKGVDASYEQY

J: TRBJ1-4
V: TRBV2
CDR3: ASSGGTGRTNEKLF

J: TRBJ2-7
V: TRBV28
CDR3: ASSLRPRDEQY

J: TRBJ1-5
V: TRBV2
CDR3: ASRRETDNQPQH

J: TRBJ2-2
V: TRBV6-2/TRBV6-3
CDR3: ASSYGTSGPSTGELF

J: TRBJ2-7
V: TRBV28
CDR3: ASTSGTGPYEQY

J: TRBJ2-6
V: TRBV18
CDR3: ASSPLQGQGAGGANVLT

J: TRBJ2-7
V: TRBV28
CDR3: ASSSGQGAYEQY

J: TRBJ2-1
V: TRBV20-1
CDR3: SASRAGGPNEQF

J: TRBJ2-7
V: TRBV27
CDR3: ASSLRQGGSYEQY

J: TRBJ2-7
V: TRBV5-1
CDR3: ASSSPGLAGKEQY

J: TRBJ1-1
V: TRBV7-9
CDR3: ASSFGGWTEAF

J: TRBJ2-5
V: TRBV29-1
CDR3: SVGRRGTETQY

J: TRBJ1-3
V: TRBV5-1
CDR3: ASSSPGGSGNTIY

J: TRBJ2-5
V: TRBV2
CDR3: ASSESREGETQY

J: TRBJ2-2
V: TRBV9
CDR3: ASSVGTSYTGELF

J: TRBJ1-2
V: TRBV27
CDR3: ASSPRTGDGYT